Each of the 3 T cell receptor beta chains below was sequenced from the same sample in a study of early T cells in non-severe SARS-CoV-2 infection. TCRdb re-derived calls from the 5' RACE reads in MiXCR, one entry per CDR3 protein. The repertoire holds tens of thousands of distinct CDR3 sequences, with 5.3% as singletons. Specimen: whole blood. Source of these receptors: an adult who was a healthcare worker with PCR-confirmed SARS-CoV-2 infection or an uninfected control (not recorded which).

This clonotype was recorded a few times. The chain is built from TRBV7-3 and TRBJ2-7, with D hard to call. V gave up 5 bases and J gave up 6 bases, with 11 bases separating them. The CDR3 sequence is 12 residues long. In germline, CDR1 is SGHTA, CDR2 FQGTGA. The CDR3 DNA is TGTGCCAGCAGCCAACCTCCTGGCGAGCAGTACTTC. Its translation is CASSQPPGEQYF.

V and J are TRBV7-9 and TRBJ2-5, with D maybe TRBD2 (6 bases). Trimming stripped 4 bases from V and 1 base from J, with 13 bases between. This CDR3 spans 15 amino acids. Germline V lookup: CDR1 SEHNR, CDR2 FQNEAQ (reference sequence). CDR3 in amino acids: CASSSGHGGQETQYF. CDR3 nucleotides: TGTGCCAGCAGCTCGGGGCACGGGGGCCAAGAGACCCAGTACTTC.

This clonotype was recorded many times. CDR3 sequence reads: CASSPSTGGLYEQYF. In nucleotides, the CDR3 is TGTGCCAGCAGCCCCTCTACAGGGGGGTTGTACGAGCAGTACTTC. This rearrangement joins TRBV28 to TRBJ2-7; the match to TRBD1 covers 8 bases. This CDR3 contains 15 residues. Per germline, CDR1 MDHEN and CDR2 SYDVKM. V trimming: 6 bases; J trimming: 4 bases; junction bases outside the gene matches: 11.